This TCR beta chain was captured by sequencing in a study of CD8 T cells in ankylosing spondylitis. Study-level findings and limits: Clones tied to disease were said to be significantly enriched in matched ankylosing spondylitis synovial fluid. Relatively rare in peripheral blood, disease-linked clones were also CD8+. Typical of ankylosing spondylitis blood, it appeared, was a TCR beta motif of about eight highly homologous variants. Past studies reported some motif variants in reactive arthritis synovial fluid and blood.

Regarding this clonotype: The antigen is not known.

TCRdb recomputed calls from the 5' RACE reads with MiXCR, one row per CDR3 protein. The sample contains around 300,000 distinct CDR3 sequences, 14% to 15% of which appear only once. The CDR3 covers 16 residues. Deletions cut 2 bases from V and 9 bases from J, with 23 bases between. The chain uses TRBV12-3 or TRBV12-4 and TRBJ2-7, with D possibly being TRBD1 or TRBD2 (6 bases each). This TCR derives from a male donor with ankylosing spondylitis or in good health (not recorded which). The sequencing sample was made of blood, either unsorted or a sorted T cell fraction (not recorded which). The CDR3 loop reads CASSLSRRGVGGRQYF. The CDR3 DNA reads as TGTGCCAGCAGTTTATCAAGGAGGGGGGTCGGGGGCCGGCAGTACTTC.